Listed here are 4 T cell receptor beta chains from one sample, sequenced in a study of vaccination and CD4 T cells after COVID-19. TCRdb called the PCR reads again in MiXCR, with one record for every CDR3 protein. The data contain about 20,000 distinct CDR3 sequences, roughly 53% of them seen just once; the ten biggest clones take up around 1.2%. Sequencing was performed on CD4+ T cells from blood, taken before SARS-CoV-2 vaccination. Receptors were obtained from a human donor who had recovered from COVID-19.

In its sample, this clonotype was seen once. The chain combines TRBV20-1 with TRBJ2-1, with D perhaps given as TRBD1 or TRBD2 (5 bases each). The germline V and J ends were trimmed by 5 bases and 4 bases, with 15 bases remaining between them. Per the germline V gene, CDR1 is DFQATT and CDR2 is SNEGSKA (reference sequence). The CDR3 extends over 14 amino acids. The CDR3: CSAAMVGEYNEQFF. The CDR3 bases are TGCAGTGCTGCGATGGTGGGGGAGTACAATGAGCAGTTCTTC.

J is TRBJ1-1 and V is TRBV5-1; perhaps TRBD1 as D (5 bases). The V gene's germline CDR1 is SGHRS and CDR2 YFSETQ. The CDR3 totals 15 residues. V was clipped by 6 bases and J by 5 bases, with 20 bases between them. CDR3 nucleotides: TGCGCCAGCACCACGACGCAGGGACCGGGTACTGAAGCTTTCTTT. Its protein product is CASTTTQGPGTEAFF.

The genes are TRBV19 and TRBJ1-1; D perhaps matches TRBD1 (5 bases). The CDR3 runs 14 residues. The germline gives CDR1 LNHDA, CDR2 SQIVND (reference sequence). Trimming removed 5 bases from V and 3 bases from J, with 13 bases in between. The CDR3 loop reads CASSGTRRDTEAFF. CDR3 bases: TGTGCCAGTAGTGGGACTCGGAGAGACACTGAAGCTTTCTTT.

In its sample, this clonotype was seen a few times. V is TRBV11-2 and J is TRBJ2-5; D remains ambiguous. Germline CDR1 and CDR2: SGHAT and FQNNGV. The CDR3 has 11 amino acids. Trimming cost V 7 bases and J 2 bases, with 5 bases left between them. CDR3 in amino acids: CASNLQETQYF. The CDR3 region has the DNA TGTGCCAGCAACCTACAAGAGACCCAGTACTTC.